This TCR beta chain derives from a study of OX40 agonist ivuxolimab in advanced cancers. In the study overall: Three patients got partial responses; one had hepatocellular carcinoma and two had cutaneous melanoma.

In germline, CDR1 is MNHEY, CDR2 SMNVEV (reference sequence). Trimming stripped 4 bases from V and 2 bases from J, with 11 bases between. This CDR3 has 15 amino acids. The repertoire was sequenced with immunoSEQ multiplex PCR; TCRdb's copy has only in-frame clones and lacks some. The sample has 20,000 or so clones, roughly 90% seen once; the top ten hold roughly 30%. The chain is built from TRBV27 and TRBJ2-2; possible D gene TRBD1, 6 bases. The specimen was CD4+ or CD8+ T cells sorted from blood, collected in a trial of the OX40 agonist ivuxolimab. This receptor was taken from an adult with an advanced solid tumor such as melanoma, head and neck, liver or kidney cancer. CDR3 loop: CASSYNRDNTGELFF. For the CDR3, the DNA is TGTGCCAGCAGTTACAACAGGGATAACACCGGGGAGCTGTTTTTT.